This T cell receptor (beta chain) was sequenced for a study of control samples from healthy donors and cancer patients. Germline assignment: CDR1 SEHNR and CDR2 FQNEAQ (reference sequence). This CDR3 is built from 15 residues. The V segment lost 5 bases and the J segment 3 bases; nucleotides outside the gene matches: 10. Profiling relied on immunoSEQ multiplex PCR, and the TCRdb table lists in-frame clones only, not all of them. The sample yields 150,000 or so clones, approximately 93% seen once. About this clone itself: This sample includes further DNA sequences coding for the same CDR3.

What was sequenced was blood. The sequence came from a man aged 35-49 years in good health. This sequence joins TRBV7-9 and TRBJ2-7, with 7 bases aligning to TRBD1. The DNA for the CDR3 is TGTGCCAGCAGCCCCCGAGGAGACAGGGACTACGAGCAGTACTTC. It codes for CASSPRGDRDYEQYF.